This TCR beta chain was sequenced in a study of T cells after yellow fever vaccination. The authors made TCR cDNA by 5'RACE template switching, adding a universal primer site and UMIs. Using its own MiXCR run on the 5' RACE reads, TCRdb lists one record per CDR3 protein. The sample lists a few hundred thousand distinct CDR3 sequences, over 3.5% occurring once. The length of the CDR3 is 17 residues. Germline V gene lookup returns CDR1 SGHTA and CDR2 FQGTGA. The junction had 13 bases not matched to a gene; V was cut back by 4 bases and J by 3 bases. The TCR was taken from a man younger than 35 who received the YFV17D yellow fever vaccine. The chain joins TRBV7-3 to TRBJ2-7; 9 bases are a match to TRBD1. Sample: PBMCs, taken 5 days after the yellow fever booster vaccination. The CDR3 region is CASSSMSPGQGSYEQYF. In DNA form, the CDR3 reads TGTGCCAGCAGCTCCATGAGCCCGGGACAGGGTAGCTACGAGCAGTACTTC.